This entry lists 9 T cell receptor beta chains sequenced from one sample in a study of CD8+ T cells in alopecia areata. RNA extraction and reverse transcription yielded cDNA as sequencing template. Only in-frame clones appear in the TCRdb table, and some are missing; sequencing was by immunoSEQ multiplex PCR. The data show about 150,000 clones, 87% seen once. This material consisted of CD8+ T cells sorted from blood, taken at week 0. These receptors all stem from a human donor with alopecia areata.

This CDR3 is CASSGTGYYGYTF. The CDR3 DNA reads as TGTGCCAGCAGCGGGACAGGATACTATGGCTACACCTTC. The J gene is TRBJ1-2, the V gene TRBV9, with 7 bases lining up with TRBD1. In germline, CDR1 is SGDLS, CDR2 YYNGEE. Germline trimming cut 3 bases from V and 3 bases from J; bases unmatched to any gene: 2. This CDR3 contains 13 residues.

The chain employs TRBV4-2 and TRBJ2-3; 10 bases align to TRBD2. Germline V gene data show CDR1 as LGHNA and CDR2 as YNFKEQ. The CDR3 is 19 amino acids. The junction had 12 bases not matched to a gene; V was cut back by 3 bases and J by 0 bases. This CDR3 reads CASSHQALAGSRSTDTQYF. The CDR3 nucleotides are TGTGCCAGCAGCCATCAAGCACTAGCGGGATCGCGTAGCACAGATACGCAGTATTTT.

The chain uses TRBV7-9 and TRBJ1-1; TRBD1 matches at 7 bases. Germline values: CDR1 SEHNR, CDR2 FQNEAQ (reference sequence). J was trimmed by 2 bases and V by 2 bases; bases with no gene match: 8. The CDR3 totals 16 residues. The CDR3 DNA reads TGTGCCAGCAGCTTAAGAACTACAGGGGCCAACACTGAAGCTTTCTTT. Protein product: CASSLRTTGANTEAFF.

V and J are TRBV4-1 and TRBJ2-3; TRBD2 matches 7 bases. Germline CDR1 and CDR2: MGHRA and YSYEKL. This CDR3 region has 16 residues. V dropped 1 base and J dropped 3; count of bases not matched to a gene: 7. The CDR3 region is CASSQGERRETDTQYF. The CDR3 DNA is TGCGCCAGCAGCCAAGGCGAGAGGCGGGAGACAGATACGCAGTATTTT.

This chain joins TRBV29-1 and TRBJ2-2; no reliable D call. This CDR3 contains 14 residues. Trimming shortened V by 4 bases and J by 2 bases, and 11 bases separated the two germline ends. Looked up from germline, CDR1 is SQVTM and CDR2 is ANQGSEA. The CDR3 DNA follows: TGCAGCGTTGCACCGGGTACTAACACCGGGGAGCTGTTTTTT. Translated: CSVAPGTNTGELFF.

This clone appeared a few times. V usage is TRBV30 and J usage is TRBJ1-1; D is ambiguous. Germline V gives CDR1 GTSNPN, CDR2 SVGIG (reference sequence). V was shortened by 4 bases and J by 5 bases, with 8 bases between the two germline ends. The CDR3 length is 11 residues. CDR3 coding DNA: TGTGCCTGGATCGGAGTAACTGAAGCTTTCTTT. It codes for CAWIGVTEAFF.

This sequence joins TRBV9 and TRBJ1-1, with D possibly matching TRBD1 (5 bases). This CDR3 contains 14 residues. V was cut by 3 bases and J by 2 bases, with 11 bases left in between. Germline values: CDR1 SGDLS, CDR2 YYNGEE. For the CDR3, the DNA is TGTGCCAGCAGCGGTGACAGATACAACACTGAAGCTTTCTTT. It encodes CASSGDRYNTEAFF. Complete variable domain (other parts from reference TRBV9 and TRBJ1-1): DSGVTQTPKHLITATGQRVTLRCSPRSGDLSVYWYQQSLDQGLQFLIQYYNGEERAKGNILERFSAQQFPDLHSELNLSSLELGDSALYFCASSGDRYNTEAFFGQGTRLTVV.

V usage is TRBV2 and J usage is TRBJ2-2; TRBD2 matches 7 bases. Germline assignment: CDR1 SNHLY and CDR2 FYNNEI. The V segment lost 6 bases and the J segment 7 bases; nucleotides outside the gene matches: 8. The CDR3 covers 14 residues. The CDR3 spells CASSEWEGVGELFF. CDR3 nucleotide sequence: TGTGCCAGCAGCGAATGGGAGGGCGTCGGGGAGCTGTTTTTT.

The chain combines TRBV7-7 with TRBJ1-1; 8 bases are a match to TRBD1. The length of the CDR3 is 13 residues. Trimming removed 1 base from V and 6 bases from J; junction bases left unmatched: 1. CDR1 and CDR2 (germline): SSHAT, FNYEAQ (reference sequence). CDR3 region: CASSLDRGAEAFF. The DNA for the CDR3 is TGTGCCAGCAGCTTAGACAGGGGGGCTGAAGCTTTCTTT. Combining the CDR3 with reference TRBV7-7 and TRBJ1-1 gives the whole variable domain GAGVSQSPRYKVTKRGQDVTLRCDPISSHATLYWYQQALGQGPEFLTYFNYEAQPDKSGLPSDRFSAERPEGSISTLTIQRTEQRDSAMYRCASSLDRGAEAFFGQGTRLTVV.